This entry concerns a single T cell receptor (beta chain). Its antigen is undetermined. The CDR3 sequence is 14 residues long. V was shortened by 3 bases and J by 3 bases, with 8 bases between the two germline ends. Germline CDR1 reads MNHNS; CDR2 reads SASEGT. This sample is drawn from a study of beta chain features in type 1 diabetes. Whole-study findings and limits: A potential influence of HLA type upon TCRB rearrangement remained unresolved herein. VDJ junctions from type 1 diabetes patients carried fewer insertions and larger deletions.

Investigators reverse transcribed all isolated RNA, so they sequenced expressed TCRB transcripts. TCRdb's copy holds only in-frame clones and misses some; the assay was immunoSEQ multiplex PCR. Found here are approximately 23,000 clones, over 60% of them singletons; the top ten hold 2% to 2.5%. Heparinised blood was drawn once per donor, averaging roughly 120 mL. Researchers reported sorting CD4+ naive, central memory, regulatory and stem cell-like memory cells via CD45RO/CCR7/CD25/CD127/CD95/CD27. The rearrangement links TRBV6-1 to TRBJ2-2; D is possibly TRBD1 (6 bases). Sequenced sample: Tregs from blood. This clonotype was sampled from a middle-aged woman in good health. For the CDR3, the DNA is TGTGCCAGCAGTGAGGGGGCATACACCGGGGAGCTGTTTTTT. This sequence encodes CASSEGAYTGELFF.